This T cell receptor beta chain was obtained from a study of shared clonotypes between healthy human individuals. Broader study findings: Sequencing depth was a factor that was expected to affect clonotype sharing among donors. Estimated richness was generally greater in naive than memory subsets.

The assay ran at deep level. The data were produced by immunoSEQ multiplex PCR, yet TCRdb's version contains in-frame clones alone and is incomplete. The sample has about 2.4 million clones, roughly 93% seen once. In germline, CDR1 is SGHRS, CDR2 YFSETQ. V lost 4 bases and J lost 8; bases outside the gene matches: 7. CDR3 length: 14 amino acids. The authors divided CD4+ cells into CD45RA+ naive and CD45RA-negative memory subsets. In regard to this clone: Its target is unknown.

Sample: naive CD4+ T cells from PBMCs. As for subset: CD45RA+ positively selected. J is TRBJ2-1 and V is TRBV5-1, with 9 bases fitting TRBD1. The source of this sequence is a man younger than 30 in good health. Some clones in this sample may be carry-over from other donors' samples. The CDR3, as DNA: TGCGCCAGCAGCCTCGAGGACAGGGGTCATGAGCAGTTCTTC. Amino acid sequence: CASSLEDRGHEQFF.